Sequencing of this T cell receptor beta chain was carried out in a study of identical twins. This clonotype came up a few times. Its target is not known. Study-level results: The study found excess low generation probability among twin-shared out-of-frame alpha sequences. Zero-insertion analyses might be partly confounded by invariant T cells like MAIT and iNKT. Donors were not followed over many years; analysis was cross-sectional. Beta clonotypes that were abundant in cord blood contained fewer insertions, a pattern absent from memory repertoires.

MiXCR, applied by TCRdb to the 5' RACE reads, yields one record per CDR3 protein. The sample yields fewer than 450,000 distinct CDR3 sequences, about 9% seen once. The receptor was derived from a woman in her fifties or sixties in good health. Sequenced sample: naive T cells sorted from blood.

CDR3 loop: CAISAGRSTDTQYF. Here the CDR3 DNA reads TGTGCCATCAGTGCCGGGAGAAGCACAGATACGCAGTATTTT. The chain uses TRBV10-3 and TRBJ2-3; perhaps TRBD2 as D (6 bases). There are 14 residues in the CDR3. The ends were cut back, 4 bases at V and 0 bases at J, with 8 bases in the middle. In germline, CDR1 is ENHRY, CDR2 SYGVKD.